This TCR beta chain stems from a study of blood T cell repertoires in COVID-19 (dated by TCRdb to about 2020). The study in broad terms: Samples covering the acute and convalescent phases of COVID-19 were provided by collaborators in the United States, Italy and Spain. The prospective study material was composed of cDNA or gDNA derived from T cells, B-cell-depleted T cells, or PBMCs. The dataset comprised deeply sampled blood TCRbeta repertoires from subjects exposed to, actively infected with, or recovered from COVID-19. The repertoires were made available in a free public database intended to serve as a resource for research on the immune response to SARS-CoV-2. Samples were obtained from the ongoing ImmuneRACE study (first 160 participants) and from over 1,000 subjects provided by 6 global collaborators. Sample metadata almost always included a de-identified subject ID, COVID-19 status, age in years and sex. Where HLA class I and class II types were available, the types were taken from metadata supplied by the sample provider, not from assay-based typing. The full study reports these points: The quantity of clinical and demographic metadata differed by source and by participant and was supplied without curation.

TCRbeta CDR3 regions were amplified from genomic DNA by means of the immunoSEQ Assay, a bias-controlled multiplex PCR. The paper's processing steps were these. Nucleated cell counts per sample were estimated from amplification of reference gene primers within the assay. To quantify the absolute abundance of each unique TCRbeta CDR3 rearrangement, sequence reads were collapsed and filtered. For each sample, productive Simpson clonality was calculated as the square root of Simpson's diversity index across productive rearrangements. Not all clones reach the TCRdb copy of this immuneACCESS table, which keeps in-frame sequences only. Checked studies attribute under half of the gap to unresolved V genes and leave the rest unexplained. V, J and clone size were drawn from that table, and D and trimming were deduced from the DNA. The sample yields over 200,000 clones; over 75% were counted once. Jointly, the top ten make up about 0.7% of the sample.

Collaborating institutions collected whole blood in K2EDTA tubes following their own protocols. Collaborator samples were shipped for TCRbeta analysis as frozen whole blood, isolated PBMCs, or DNA extracted from either sample type. In its sample, this clone was seen a few times. Its antigen is unknown. The sample holds no much larger clone one base away, and base qualities are not on file. The sequence came from a human donor in a cohort sampled during active COVID-19. The sample consisted of peripheral blood.

The encoded CDR3 is CASSFVPGTTPYEQYF. The nucleotide sequence is given as TGTGCCAGCAGCTTTGTCCCCGGGACTACCCCATACGAGCAGTACTTC. The chain is made from TRBV11-2 and TRBJ2-7, with 7 central nucleotides matching TRBD2. Its CDR3 holds 16 amino acids, cysteine through phenylalanine. Of the read, only the CDR3 DNA is kept; its 48 bases are in frame from base 1. According to the germline V gene, CDR1 reads SGHAT and CDR2 reads FQNNGV. Trimmed from V: 3 bases; trimmed from J: 4 bases; junction bases lacking a gene match: 12.